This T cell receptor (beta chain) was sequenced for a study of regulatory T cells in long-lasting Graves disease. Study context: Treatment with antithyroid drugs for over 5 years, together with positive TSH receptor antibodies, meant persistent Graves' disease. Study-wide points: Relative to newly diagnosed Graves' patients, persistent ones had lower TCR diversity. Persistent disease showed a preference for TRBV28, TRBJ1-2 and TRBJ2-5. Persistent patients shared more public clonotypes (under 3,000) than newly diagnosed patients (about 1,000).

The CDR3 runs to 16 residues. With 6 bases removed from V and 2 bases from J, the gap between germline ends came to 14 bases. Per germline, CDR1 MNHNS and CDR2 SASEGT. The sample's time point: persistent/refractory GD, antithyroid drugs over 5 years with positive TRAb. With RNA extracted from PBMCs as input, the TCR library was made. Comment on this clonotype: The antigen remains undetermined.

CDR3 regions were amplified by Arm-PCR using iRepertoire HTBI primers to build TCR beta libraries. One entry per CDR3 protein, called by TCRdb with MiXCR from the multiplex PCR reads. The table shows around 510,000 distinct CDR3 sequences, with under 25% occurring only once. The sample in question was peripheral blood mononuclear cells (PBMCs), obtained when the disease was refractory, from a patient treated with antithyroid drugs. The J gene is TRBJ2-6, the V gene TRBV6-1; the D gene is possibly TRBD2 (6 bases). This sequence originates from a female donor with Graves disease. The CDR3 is CASSRQGGTGANVLTF. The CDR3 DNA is TGTGCCAGCAGCCGCCAGGGAGGAACTGGGGCCAACGTCCTGACTTTC.